The source of this T cell receptor beta chain is a study of STAT5B mutations in CD4+ large granular lymphocyte leukemia. Study-wide results and caveats: TRBV06-family usage was enriched in top patient clones (8/27) versus controls (2/35).

Generated by immunoSEQ multiplex PCR, the TCRdb table keeps only in-frame clones and is missing some. The table lists some 21,000 clones, 65% to 80% of them singletons. The CDR3 length is 13 residues. In regard to this clone: Its antigen remains unknown.

Control samples were healthy donors' buffy coats. The V gene is TRBV1, the J gene TRBJ2-1; the table calls TRBD2, which could not be checked here. TRBV1 is shown as a pseudogene. Material for sequencing was CD4+ T cells from blood buffy coats. The source of this sequence is a human donor in good health. CDR3 amino acids: CTSCRAAPIEQFF. The CDR3 DNA is TGCACCAGCTGCCGCGCCGCCCCCATTGAGCAGTTCTTC.